The 21 T cell receptor beta chains given below trace back to one sample, sequenced in a study of OX40 agonist ivuxolimab in advanced cancers. Measured with immunoSEQ multiplex PCR; TCRdb has only the in-frame clones, and not every one. The sample consists of some 59,000 clones, 82% of them appearing once. This specimen consisted of CD4+ or CD8+ T cells sorted from blood, obtained in a trial of the OX40 agonist ivuxolimab. These receptor sequences come from an adult with an advanced solid tumor such as melanoma, head and neck, liver or kidney cancer.

On this clone: A junction end diverges from the germline sequence, so it may reflect a read error. This chain connects TRBV6-6 to TRBJ1-1, with 7 bases identical to TRBD1. This CDR3 region has 14 residues. Germline CDR1 is MNHNY and CDR2 is SVGAGI (reference sequence). CDR3 DNA sequence: TGTGCCAGCATTTACGGGACAGCGAACACTGAAGCTTTCTTT. The encoded protein is CASIYGTANTEAFF.

V and J are TRBV5-5 and TRBJ1-4, with TRBD1 identical over 7 bases. Trimming at V came to 4 bases and at J to 4 bases, leaving 4 bases not matched to a gene. The germline gives CDR1 SGHKS, CDR2 YYEKEE (reference sequence). CDR3 size: 14 residues. CDR3 DNA: TGTGCCAGCAGCAGACAGGGACTTAATGAAAAACTGTTTTTT. Protein sequence: CASSRQGLNEKLFF.

V and J are TRBV11-2 and TRBJ2-3; D might be TRBD2 (5 bases). CDR1 is SGHAT and CDR2 is FQNNGV in the germline V gene. Trimming stripped 4 bases from V and 1 base from J, with 12 bases between. The CDR3 spans 15 residues. In DNA form, the CDR3 reads TGTGCCAGCAGCTATCTAGCCGGGGGCACAGATACGCAGTATTTT. This encodes CASSYLAGGTDTQYF.

The chain is built from TRBV5-1 and TRBJ1-1; 8 nucleotides match TRBD1. CDR1 and CDR2 from the germline V gene are SGHRS and YFSETQ. J gave up 1 base and V 4 bases, and 3 bases lay outside the gene matches. This CDR3 has 14 amino acids. CDR3: CASSRGQENTEAFF. CDR3 bases: TGCGCCAGCAGCAGGGGACAGGAGAACACTGAAGCTTTCTTT.

This clone was seen a few times. This rearrangement joins TRBV2 to TRBJ1-5; D is ambiguous. Germline V gene sequence: CDR1 SNHLY, CDR2 FYNNEI. V was cut by 5 bases and J by 0 bases, with 5 bases left in between. The CDR3 covers 13 residues. The CDR3 loop reads CASSLNSNQPQHF. DNA of the CDR3: TGTGCCAGCAGTCTGAATAGCAATCAGCCCCAGCATTTT.

V usage is TRBV10-2 and J usage is TRBJ2-7; no clear D. Trimming pared 10 bases from V and 7 bases from J, leaving 14 bases between. The CDR3 extends over 11 amino acids. Germline loops: CDR1 WSHSY, CDR2 SAAADI. The CDR3 DNA reads as TGCGCCACCACCGCCTTTGGAGAGCAGTACTTC. It specifies CATTAFGEQYF.

The V call is TRBV28, the J call TRBJ2-4; maybe TRBD2 (5 bases). The germline V and J ends were trimmed by 2 bases and 0 bases, with 5 bases remaining between them. This CDR3 has 14 residues. Germline assignment: CDR1 MDHEN and CDR2 SYDVKM. The chain's CDR3 is CASSLGGAKNIQYF. CDR3 DNA: TGTGCCAGCAGTTTAGGAGGAGCCAAAAACATTCAGTACTTC.

The chain combines TRBV6-5 with TRBJ1-5, with D possibly matching TRBD1 (5 bases). This CDR3 comprises 15 residues. V was clipped by 4 bases and J by 1 base, with 11 bases between them. Germline CDR1 is MNHEY and CDR2 is SVGAGI. The CDR3 nucleotides are TGTGCCAGCAGTTCGACCGAGGGGAGCAATCAGCCCCAGCATTTT. Translated, it gives CASSSTEGSNQPQHF.

This sequence joins TRBV27 and TRBJ2-3; 7 bases are shared with TRBD1. Looked up from germline, CDR1 is MNHEY and CDR2 is SMNVEV (reference sequence). J lost 2 bases, V lost 6 bases, and 5 bases had no gene match. This CDR3 has 14 residues. Here the CDR3 DNA reads TGTGCCAGCAGGAAGGGACAGCTCACAGATACGCAGTATTTT. This encodes CASRKGQLTDTQYF.

This clone was picked up a small number of times. The gene calls are TRBV7-3 and TRBJ2-1, with TRBD2 identical over 7 bases. The CDR3 spans 16 residues. V was pared by 5 bases and J by 2 bases, with 9 bases of the junction left unmatched. Germline V gene lookup returns CDR1 SGHTA and CDR2 FQGTGA. The CDR3 DNA follows: TGTGCCAGCAGCCCTTCGCGGGAGCGAGCCTACAATGAGCAGTTCTTC. As protein: CASSPSRERAYNEQFF.

J is TRBJ2-7 and V is TRBV5-1; 8 nucleotides agree with TRBD1. CDR3 length: 14 amino acids. V dropped 2 bases and J dropped 6; count of bases not matched to a gene: 7. Germline loops: CDR1 SGHRS, CDR2 YFSETQ. CDR3 loop: CASSFQGALSEQYF. CDR3 nucleotide sequence: TGCGCCAGCAGCTTTCAGGGGGCCCTCTCCGAGCAGTACTTC.

The V and J genes are TRBV5-8 and TRBJ1-6; D not resolved. The CDR3 loop spans 11 amino acids. Trimming stripped 4 bases from V and 14 bases from J, with 10 bases between. The germline CDR1 and CDR2 sequences are SGHTS and YDEGEE. The CDR3 is CASSPTRALHF. CDR3 sequence (DNA): TGTGCCAGCAGCCCCACGAGGGCCCTCCACTTT. Looking up the rest from reference TRBV5-8 and TRBJ1-6 gives the full variable domain: EAGVTQSPTHLIKTRGQQATLRCSPISGHTSVYWYQQALGLGLQFLLWYDEGEERNRGNFPPRFSGRQFPNYSSELNVNALELEDSALYLCASSPTRALHFGNGTRLTVT.

The rearrangement joins TRBV5-1 to TRBJ1-4; D perhaps matches TRBD1 (5 bases). The CDR3 has 14 amino acids. V lost 7 bases to trimming and J lost 4 bases, with 14 bases between them. Per germline, CDR1 SGHRS and CDR2 YFSETQ. The CDR3, as DNA: TGCGCCAGCGGCCAGGGTGCCGGTAATGAAAAACTGTTTTTT. This sequence encodes CASGQGAGNEKLFF.

This chain uses TRBV5-1 with TRBJ1-2, with a tentative D call TRBD1 (5 bases). The germline V gene has CDR1 SGHRS and CDR2 YFSETQ. The CDR3 runs to 15 residues. V was clipped by 0 bases and J by 8 bases, with 17 bases between them. The CDR3 DNA follows: TGCGCCAGCAGCTTGGCCGGTGAGGGGAGGACCGGCTACACCTTC. It yields the protein CASSLAGEGRTGYTF.

This chain uses TRBV6-1 with TRBJ2-3; D remains unclear. CDR3 length: 11 residues. Germline assignment: CDR1 MNHNS and CDR2 SASEGT. The V end lost 0 bases, the J end lost 6 bases, and 1 base lay between the germline ends. The CDR3 loop reads CASSEADTQYF. For the CDR3, the DNA is TGTGCCAGCAGTGAAGCGGATACGCAGTATTTT.

This clone was observed a single time. The chain couples TRBV7-9 to TRBJ2-3; 8 bases line up with TRBD2. Trimming cost V 2 bases and J 4 bases; bases outside gene matches: 2. This CDR3 has 14 residues. Germline values: CDR1 SEHNR, CDR2 FQNEAQ (reference sequence). CDR3 region: CASSLTGGADTQYF. In DNA form, the CDR3 reads TGTGCCAGCAGCTTAACGGGGGGGGCAGATACGCAGTATTTT. Full variable domain (outside the CDR3, taken from reference TRBV7-9 and TRBJ2-3): DTGVSQNPRHKITKRGQNVTFRCDPISEHNRLYWYRQTLGQGPEFLTYFQNEAQLEKSRLLSDRFSAERPKGSFSTLEIQRTEQGDSAMYLCASSLTGGADTQYFGPGTRLTVL.

The chain joins TRBV19 to TRBJ1-1; D is unclear. The CDR3 length is 16 residues. Trimming stripped 5 bases from V and 1 base from J, with 17 bases between. Per germline, CDR1 LNHDA and CDR2 SQIVND (reference sequence). DNA for the CDR3: TGTGCCAGTAGTCACCCGGCGGCAGCGAAGAACACTGAAGCTTTCTTT. Its protein product is CASSHPAAAKNTEAFF.

This chain joins TRBV7-9 and TRBJ2-7; 7 bases are shared with TRBD2. The length of the CDR3 is 12 residues. V lost 11 bases and J lost 1; bases outside the gene matches: 5. Germline V CDR1 and CDR2: SEHNR, FQNEAQ (reference sequence). CDR3 sequence reads: CAGGVGSYEQYF. The DNA of the CDR3 is TGTGCCGGGGGGGTAGGGTCCTACGAGCAGTACTTC.

Notes on this clone: Sequence at one end of the junction differs from germline and may be a read error. The chain employs TRBV7-9 and TRBJ1-2; possible D gene TRBD1, 5 bases. Germline CDR1 SEHNR, CDR2 FQNEAQ (reference sequence). The CDR3 consists of 13 residues. CDR3 in amino acids: CASSQDRYYGYTF. The CDR3 nucleotides are TGCGCCAGCAGCCAAGACAGATACTATGGCTACACCTTC.

The chain links TRBV11-2 to TRBJ1-5; D gene unclear. V dropped 4 bases and J dropped 0 bases, with 10 bases sitting between them. Germline V CDR1 and CDR2: SGHAT, FQNNGV. This CDR3 is 15 amino acids long. In DNA form, the CDR3 reads TGTGCCAGCAGCTCATTCAAGAGTAGCAATCAGCCCCAGCATTTT. Encoded protein: CASSSFKSSNQPQHF. Based on the CDR3 plus reference TRBV11-2 and TRBJ1-5, the full variable domain is EAGVAQSPRYKIIEKRQSVAFWCNPISGHATLYWYQQILGQGPKLLIQFQNNGVVDDSQLPKDRFSAERLKGVDSTLKIQPAKLEDSAVYLCASSSFKSSNQPQHFGDGTRLSIL.

The V and J genes are TRBV28 and TRBJ1-6; D is uncertain. Germline-derived CDR1 and CDR2 are MDHEN and SYDVKM. The CDR3 contains 14 residues. Trimming shortened V by 2 bases and J by 9 bases, and 11 bases separated the two germline ends. The CDR3 nucleotides read TGTGCCAGCAGTTTACCCGTATTTGGTTCACCCCTCCACTTT. It specifies CASSLPVFGSPLHF.